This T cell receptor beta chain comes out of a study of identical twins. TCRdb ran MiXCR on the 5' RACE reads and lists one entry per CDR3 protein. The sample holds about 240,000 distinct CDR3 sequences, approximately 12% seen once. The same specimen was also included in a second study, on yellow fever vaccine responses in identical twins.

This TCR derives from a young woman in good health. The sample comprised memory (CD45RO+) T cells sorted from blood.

The CDR3 region has the DNA TGTGCCAGCAGTCACGGGACTAGCGGGGACCCCGCTCTGTATTTT. This encodes CASSHGTSGDPALYF. The chain recombines TRBV6-5 with TRBJ2-3; 13 positions agree with TRBD2. This CDR3 spans 15 amino acids. Trimming at V came to 5 bases and at J to 14 bases, leaving 13 bases not matched to a gene. Germline V lookup: CDR1 MNHEY, CDR2 SVGAGI.